The clone carrying this T cell receptor beta chain appeared a few times. As yet, its antigen is unknown. Trimming at V came to 6 bases and at J to 2 bases, leaving 10 bases not matched to a gene. The length of the CDR3 is 15 residues. Germline CDR1 is SGHRS and CDR2 is YFSETQ. Attachment of unique molecular identifiers to individual cDNA molecules was performed. TCRdb re-derived calls from the 5' RACE reads in MiXCR, one entry per CDR3 protein. The sample carries approximately 97,000 distinct CDR3 sequences, about 11% recorded once. The source of the sample is a study of early T cells in non-severe SARS-CoV-2 infection. About the research overall: Chains were unpaired, as sequencing was done on bulk RNA from unsorted whole blood. General study results and limits: The VDJdb matching leaned toward anti-spike CD8 responses and overlooked private and CD4 specificities.

The rearrangement joins TRBV5-1 to TRBJ1-1; 7 bases align to TRBD1. This sample comprised whole blood, obtained at baseline. The receptor was isolated from an adult who was a healthcare worker with PCR-confirmed SARS-CoV-2 infection or an uninfected control (not recorded which). The CDR3 is CASTAGGDSNTEAFF. Here the CDR3 DNA reads TGCGCCAGCACCGCGGGTGGGGACAGCAACACTGAAGCTTTCTTT.